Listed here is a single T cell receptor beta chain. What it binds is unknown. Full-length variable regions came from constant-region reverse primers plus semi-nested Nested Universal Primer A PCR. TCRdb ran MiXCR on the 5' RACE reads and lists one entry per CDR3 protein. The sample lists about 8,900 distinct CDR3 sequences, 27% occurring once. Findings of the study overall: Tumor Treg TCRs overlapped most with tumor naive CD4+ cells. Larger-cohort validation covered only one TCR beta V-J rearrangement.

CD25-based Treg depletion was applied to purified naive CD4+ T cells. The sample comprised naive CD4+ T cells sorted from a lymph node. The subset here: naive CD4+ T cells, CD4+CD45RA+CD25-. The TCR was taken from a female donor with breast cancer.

In DNA, the CDR3 is TGTGCCAGCAGAGACAGGGGACGCACGAGCACCGGGGAGCTGTTTTTT. Protein sequence: CASRDRGRTSTGELFF. V usage is TRBV6-6 and J usage is TRBJ2-2, with 8 nucleotides matching TRBD1. The CDR3 runs 16 residues. V dropped 6 bases and J dropped 4; count of bases not matched to a gene: 10. Germline CDR1 MNHNY, CDR2 SVGAGI (reference sequence).